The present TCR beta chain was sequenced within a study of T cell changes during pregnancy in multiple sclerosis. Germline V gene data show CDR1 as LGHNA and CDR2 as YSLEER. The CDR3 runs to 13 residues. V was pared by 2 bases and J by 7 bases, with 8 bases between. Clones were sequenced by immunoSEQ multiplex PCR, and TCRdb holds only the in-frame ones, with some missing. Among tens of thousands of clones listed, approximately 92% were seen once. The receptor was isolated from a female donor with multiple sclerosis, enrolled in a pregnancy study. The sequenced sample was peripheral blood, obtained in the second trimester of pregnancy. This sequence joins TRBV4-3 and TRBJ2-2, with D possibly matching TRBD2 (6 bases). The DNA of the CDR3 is TGCGCCAGCAGCCAATCCGGGAGCGGGGAGCTGTTTTTT. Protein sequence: CASSQSGSGELFF.